This is a list of T cell receptor beta chains from one sample in a study of CD8 T cells in ankylosing spondylitis. TCRdb called the 5' RACE reads again in MiXCR, with one record for every CDR3 protein. The sample contains around 300,000 distinct CDR3 sequences, around 10% of which appear only once. The specimen sequenced was blood, either unsorted or a sorted T cell fraction (not recorded which). Source of these receptors: a female donor with ankylosing spondylitis or in good health (not recorded which). Each CDR3 is given with its conserved first and last residue. D genes are given only for firm matches. The size field is filled for only some rows; it gives once, few, many or a size class.

d_call: TRBD1
clone_size: many
cdr3_length: 14
v_call: TRBV20-1
j_call: TRBJ2-1
cdr3_nt: TGCAGTGCTAGAGACCCGACAGGGGGCAATGAGCAGTTCTTC
cdr3_aa: CSARDPTGGNEQFF

d_call: TRBD2
clone_size: many
cdr3_length: 13
v_call: TRBV12-3/TRBV12-4
j_call: TRBJ2-7
cdr3_nt: TGTGCCAGCAGTCCCGGGACTAGCAACGAGCAGTACTTC
cdr3_aa: CASSPGTSNEQYF

d_call: -
clone_size: -
cdr3_length: 13
v_call: TRBV12-3/TRBV12-4
j_call: TRBJ2-2
cdr3_nt: TGTGCCAGCAGCCCCCGGGGATTCGGGGAGCTGTTTTTT
cdr3_aa: CASSPRGFGELFF

d_call: -
clone_size: many
cdr3_length: 11
v_call: TRBV24-1
j_call: TRBJ2-7
cdr3_nt: TGTGCCACCAGTCGGGGGTTCGAGCAGTACTTC
cdr3_aa: CATSRGFEQYF

d_call: -
clone_size: many
cdr3_length: 14
v_call: TRBV6-5
j_call: TRBJ1-3
cdr3_nt: TGTGCCAGCAGTTACTCCTGGGGCCTAAACACCATATATTTT
cdr3_aa: CASSYSWGLNTIYF

d_call: -
clone_size: many
cdr3_length: 14
v_call: TRBV10-3
j_call: TRBJ2-1
cdr3_nt: TGTGCCACTAACGTTCAACAGGAATTCAATGAGCAGTTCTTC
cdr3_aa: CATNVQQEFNEQFF

d_call: -
clone_size: -
cdr3_length: 17
v_call: TRBV7-8
j_call: TRBJ2-2
cdr3_nt: TGTGCCAGCAGCTTAGTGTTGTGGGGGAAGAACACCGGGGAGCTGTTTTTT
cdr3_aa: CASSLVLWGKNTGELFF

d_call: -
clone_size: medium-sized
cdr3_length: 9
v_call: TRBV29-1
j_call: TRBJ1-1
cdr3_nt: TGCAGCGTTGGTGGGGAAGCTTTCTTT
cdr3_aa: CSVGGEAFF

d_call: -
clone_size: few
cdr3_length: 15
v_call: TRBV15
j_call: TRBJ1-2
cdr3_nt: TGTGCCACCAGCAGAGCCCAGGGGTTTAACTATGGCTACACCTTC
cdr3_aa: CATSRAQGFNYGYTF

d_call: -
clone_size: many
cdr3_length: 13
v_call: TRBV29-1
j_call: TRBJ1-3
cdr3_nt: TGCAGCGTTGAAGCGGCAACCGGAAACACCATATATTTT
cdr3_aa: CSVEAATGNTIYF

d_call: TRBD1
clone_size: many
cdr3_length: 13
v_call: TRBV20-1
j_call: TRBJ2-7
cdr3_nt: TGCAGTGCTACCGGGACAGTCTCCTACGAGCAGTACTTC
cdr3_aa: CSATGTVSYEQYF

d_call: -
clone_size: many
cdr3_length: 16
v_call: TRBV5-6
j_call: TRBJ2-5
cdr3_nt: TGTGCCAGCAGCATGCCAGGACGGCACCTCCAAGAGACCCAGTACTTC
cdr3_aa: CASSMPGRHLQETQYF

d_call: TRBD1
clone_size: many
cdr3_length: 14
v_call: TRBV6-1
j_call: TRBJ1-3
cdr3_nt: TGTGCCAGCACTGAGGGGGCGGGTGGAAACACCATATATTTT
cdr3_aa: CASTEGAGGNTIYF

d_call: -
clone_size: few
cdr3_length: 16
v_call: TRBV11-2
j_call: TRBJ2-2
cdr3_nt: TGTGCCAGCAGCCCGGGGCTCTGGGAAGACACCGGGGAGCTGTTTTTT
cdr3_aa: CASSPGLWEDTGELFF

d_call: -
clone_size: -
cdr3_length: 15
v_call: TRBV4-1
j_call: TRBJ2-1
cdr3_nt: TGCGCCAGCAGCCTATGGGAAAACTTATCCGATGAGCAGTTCTTC
cdr3_aa: CASSLWENLSDEQFF

d_call: -
clone_size: many
cdr3_length: 13
v_call: TRBV20-1
j_call: TRBJ1-1
cdr3_nt: TGCAGTGCTAGTCAAGGGAATGGGGCTGAAGCTTTCTTT
cdr3_aa: CSASQGNGAEAFF

d_call: -
clone_size: many
cdr3_length: 15
v_call: TRBV5-5
j_call: TRBJ1-3
cdr3_nt: TGTGCCAGCAGCCATTCGGCCAACTCTGGAAACACCATATATTTT
cdr3_aa: CASSHSANSGNTIYF

d_call: TRBD2
clone_size: -
cdr3_length: 13
v_call: TRBV10-2
j_call: TRBJ2-1
cdr3_nt: TGCGCCAGCATGGAGCGGGCGGGGGGTGAGCAGTTCTTC
cdr3_aa: CASMERAGGEQFF

d_call: -
clone_size: -
cdr3_length: 15
v_call: TRBV7-2
j_call: TRBJ2-1
cdr3_nt: TGTGCCAGCAGCCCTGGAGGCCCTTCCTACAATGAGCAGTTCTTC
cdr3_aa: CASSPGGPSYNEQFF

d_call: -
clone_size: few
cdr3_length: 17
v_call: TRBV6-5
j_call: TRBJ2-4
cdr3_nt: TGTGCCAGCAGTTCGGAGGGAGGCAGCTTAGCCAAAAACATTCAGTACTTC
cdr3_aa: CASSSEGGSLAKNIQYF

d_call: -
clone_size: many
cdr3_length: 14
v_call: TRBV20-1
j_call: TRBJ2-3
cdr3_nt: TGCAGTGCTCTTCATGGGGGTACCACAGATACGCAGTATTTT
cdr3_aa: CSALHGGTTDTQYF

d_call: TRBD2
clone_size: few
cdr3_length: 15
v_call: TRBV10-3
j_call: TRBJ2-5
cdr3_nt: TGTGCCACGTCGGGACTAGCGGGGGGAGATGAGACCCAGTACTTC
cdr3_aa: CATSGLAGGDETQYF

d_call: TRBD1
clone_size: many
cdr3_length: 19
v_call: TRBV24-1
j_call: TRBJ1-5
cdr3_nt: TGTGCCACCAGTGACGCCTCCGGGACAGCAGATTATAGCAATCAGCCCCAGCATTTT
cdr3_aa: CATSDASGTADYSNQPQHF

d_call: -
clone_size: -
cdr3_length: 15
v_call: TRBV3-1
j_call: TRBJ1-2
cdr3_nt: TGTGCCACCTGCCCAACCACAGGGACGGCCGCTGGCTACACCTTC
cdr3_aa: CATCPTTGTAAGYTF

d_call: -
clone_size: many
cdr3_length: 15
v_call: TRBV27
j_call: TRBJ2-1
cdr3_nt: TGTGCCAGCATGACTCTATCAAGCTCCTACAATGAGCAGTTCTTC
cdr3_aa: CASMTLSSSYNEQFF

d_call: TRBD2
clone_size: few
cdr3_length: 18
v_call: TRBV20-1
j_call: TRBJ2-2
cdr3_nt: TGCTGTGCTAGACAACCGGGACTAGCGGGGGGGCGTATCGGGGAGCTGTTTTTT
cdr3_aa: CCARQPGLAGGRIGELFF

d_call: -
clone_size: -
cdr3_length: 15
v_call: TRBV27
j_call: TRBJ1-5
cdr3_nt: TGTGCCAGCCGGTGGGGGGGAAATAGCAATCAGCCCCAGCATTTT
cdr3_aa: CASRWGGNSNQPQHF

d_call: -
clone_size: many
cdr3_length: 12
v_call: TRBV10-3
j_call: TRBJ2-7
cdr3_nt: TGTGCCATCAGTGAGGGCAAACCAGAGCAGTACTTC
cdr3_aa: CAISEGKPEQYF

d_call: -
clone_size: many
cdr3_length: 14
v_call: TRBV6-1
j_call: TRBJ1-1
cdr3_nt: TGTGCCAGCAGTCCCGTCGGGTGGGGTACTGAAGCTTTCTTT
cdr3_aa: CASSPVGWGTEAFF

d_call: -
clone_size: many
cdr3_length: 16
v_call: TRBV15
j_call: TRBJ1-1
cdr3_nt: TGTGCCACCAGCAGAGCTCCGAACGCCTTGAACACTGAAGCTTTCTTT
cdr3_aa: CATSRAPNALNTEAFF

d_call: -
clone_size: many
cdr3_length: 13
v_call: TRBV29-1
j_call: TRBJ1-5
cdr3_nt: TGCAGCGTTAGGGACAACCACAATCAGCCCCAGCATTTT
cdr3_aa: CSVRDNHNQPQHF

d_call: -
clone_size: many
cdr3_length: 12
v_call: TRBV28
j_call: TRBJ2-7
cdr3_nt: TGTGCCAGCAGTTTATCAATGAACGAGCAGTACTTC
cdr3_aa: CASSLSMNEQYF

d_call: -
clone_size: many
cdr3_length: 14
v_call: TRBV18
j_call: TRBJ2-5
cdr3_nt: TGTGCCAGCTCACATACGACGGGTTCCGAGACCCAGTACTTC
cdr3_aa: CASSHTTGSETQYF

d_call: TRBD1
clone_size: many
cdr3_length: 15
v_call: TRBV15
j_call: TRBJ1-2
cdr3_nt: TGTGCCACCAGCAGCCTACAGGGGCGCGACTATGGCTACACCTTC
cdr3_aa: CATSSLQGRDYGYTF

d_call: -
clone_size: many
cdr3_length: 14
v_call: TRBV20-1
j_call: TRBJ2-1
cdr3_nt: TGCAGTGCTAGCCACGTTGGCGGTTACAATGAGCAGTTCTTC
cdr3_aa: CSASHVGGYNEQFF

d_call: TRBD1
clone_size: many
cdr3_length: 14
v_call: TRBV20-1
j_call: TRBJ1-2
cdr3_nt: TGCAGTGCTAGAGATCCAAACAGGGGGTGGGGCTACACCTTC
cdr3_aa: CSARDPNRGWGYTF

d_call: TRBD2
clone_size: many
cdr3_length: 18
v_call: TRBV11-2
j_call: TRBJ2-1
cdr3_nt: TGTGCCAGCAGCTTAGTAGGGCTAGCCGGGAGGAGGACCAATGAGCAGTTCTTC
cdr3_aa: CASSLVGLAGRRTNEQFF

d_call: -
clone_size: many
cdr3_length: 15
v_call: TRBV4-3
j_call: TRBJ2-1
cdr3_nt: TGCGCCAGCAGCCCCGGACTACTTCCTTACAATGAGCAGTTCTTC
cdr3_aa: CASSPGLLPYNEQFF

d_call: TRBD2
clone_size: -
cdr3_length: 15
v_call: TRBV5-1
j_call: TRBJ2-7
cdr3_nt: TGCGCCAGCAGCTTGGATGCGGGAGATACGTACGAGCAGTACTTC
cdr3_aa: CASSLDAGDTYEQYF

d_call: -
clone_size: many
cdr3_length: 13
v_call: TRBV20-1
j_call: TRBJ1-1
cdr3_nt: TGCAGTGCTGGCAGGGGTTACGACACTGAAGCTTTCTTT
cdr3_aa: CSAGRGYDTEAFF

d_call: TRBD1
clone_size: many
cdr3_length: 15
v_call: TRBV5-1
j_call: TRBJ2-3
cdr3_nt: TGCGCCAGCAGCTTGCTAGGGGACAGAACAGATACGCAGTATTTT
cdr3_aa: CASSLLGDRTDTQYF

d_call: -
clone_size: many
cdr3_length: 16
v_call: TRBV18
j_call: TRBJ2-2
cdr3_nt: TGTGCCACCCGAAGAGGGGTGACAGAAAACACCGGGGAGCTGTTTTTT
cdr3_aa: CATRRGVTENTGELFF

d_call: -
clone_size: many
cdr3_length: 14
v_call: TRBV5-1
j_call: TRBJ2-2
cdr3_nt: TGCGCCAGCAGCTTGGATACTAGCTTCGGGGAGCTGTTTTTT
cdr3_aa: CASSLDTSFGELFF

d_call: -
clone_size: -
cdr3_length: 15
v_call: TRBV7-6
j_call: TRBJ2-7
cdr3_nt: TGTGCCAGCAGCTTAGAGACAGGAGCCACCTACGAGCAGTACTTC
cdr3_aa: CASSLETGATYEQYF

d_call: -
clone_size: few
cdr3_length: 11
v_call: TRBV2
j_call: TRBJ1-4
cdr3_nt: TGTGCCAGCTACGGGGGGGAAAAACTGTTTTTT
cdr3_aa: CASYGGEKLFF

d_call: -
clone_size: -
cdr3_length: 16
v_call: TRBV5-1
j_call: TRBJ2-3
cdr3_nt: TGCGCCAGCAGCTCCTGGGAGAGCCCTAGCACAGATACGCAGTATTTT
cdr3_aa: CASSSWESPSTDTQYF

d_call: -
clone_size: many
cdr3_length: 14
v_call: TRBV20-1
j_call: TRBJ1-1
cdr3_nt: TGCAGTGCTAGTTCAGGGGCCGGGGGCACTGAAGCTTTCTTT
cdr3_aa: CSASSGAGGTEAFF

d_call: TRBD2
clone_size: -
cdr3_length: 15
v_call: TRBV28
j_call: TRBJ2-7
cdr3_nt: TGTGCCAGCTTAGGGTGGTCCCGGGAGGGCTACGAGCAGTACTTC
cdr3_aa: CASLGWSREGYEQYF